The T cell receptor (beta chain) described here comes from a study of blood T cell repertoires in COVID-19. Study-wide background: Both acute and convalescent COVID-19 samples were obtained from the United States, Italy and Spain. PBMCs, B-cell-depleted T cells, or T cells were the source of the cDNA or gDNA that made up the material.

This CDR3 spans 14 amino acids. The V gene's germline CDR1 is KGHSH and CDR2 LQKENI. V trimming: 4 bases; J trimming: 4 bases; junction bases outside the gene matches: 2. Original handling: Estimation of nucleated cell counts was performed using reference gene primer amplification. Clones were sequenced by immunoSEQ multiplex PCR, and TCRdb holds only the in-frame ones, with some missing. The D gene and trimming were derived from the DNA, and the V and J assignments and clone size from that table. The table shows about 78,000 clones, with roughly 88% occurring only once. Sequencing input: peripheral blood. This clonotype was sampled from a woman aged 50 to 60 in a cohort sampled during active COVID-19. J is TRBJ2-3 and V is TRBV18; 10 bases agree with TRBD2. CDR3 nucleotides: TGTGCCAGCTCACGCGGGACTAGCGCAGATACGCAGTATTTT. Amino acid sequence: CASSRGTSADTQYF.